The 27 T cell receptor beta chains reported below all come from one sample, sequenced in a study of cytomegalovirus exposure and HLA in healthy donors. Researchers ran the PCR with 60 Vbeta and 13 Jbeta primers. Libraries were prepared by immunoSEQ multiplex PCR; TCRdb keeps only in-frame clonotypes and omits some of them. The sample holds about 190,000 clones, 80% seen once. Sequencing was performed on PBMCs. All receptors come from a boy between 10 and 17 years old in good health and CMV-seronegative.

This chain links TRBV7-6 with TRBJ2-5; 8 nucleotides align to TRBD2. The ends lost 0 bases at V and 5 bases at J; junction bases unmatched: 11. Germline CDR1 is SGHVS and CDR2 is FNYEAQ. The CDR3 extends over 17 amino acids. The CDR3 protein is CASSLARPAGVSETQYF. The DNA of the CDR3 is TGTGCCAGCAGCTTAGCAAGACCAGCGGGAGTATCGGAGACCCAGTACTTC.

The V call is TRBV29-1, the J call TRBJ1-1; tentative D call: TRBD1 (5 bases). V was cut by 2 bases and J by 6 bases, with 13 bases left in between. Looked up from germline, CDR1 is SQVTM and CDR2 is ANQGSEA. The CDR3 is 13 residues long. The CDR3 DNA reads TGCAGCGTTGAAAAGGGGAAAGGGTCTGAAGCTTTCTTT. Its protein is CSVEKGKGSEAFF.

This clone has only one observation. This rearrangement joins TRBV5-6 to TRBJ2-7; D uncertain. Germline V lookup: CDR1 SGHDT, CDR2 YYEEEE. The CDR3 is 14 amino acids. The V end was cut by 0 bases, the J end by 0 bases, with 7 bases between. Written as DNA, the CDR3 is TGTGCCAGCAGCTTGGGTACGAGCTCCTACGAGCAGTACTTC. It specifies CASSLGTSSYEQYF.

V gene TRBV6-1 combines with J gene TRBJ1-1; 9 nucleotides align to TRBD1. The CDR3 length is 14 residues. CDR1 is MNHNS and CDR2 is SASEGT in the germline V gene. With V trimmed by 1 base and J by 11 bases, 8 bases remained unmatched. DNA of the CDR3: TGTGCCAGCAGTGAAGTCGACAGGGGGTGTCTGGCTTTCTTT. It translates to CASSEVDRGCLAFF.

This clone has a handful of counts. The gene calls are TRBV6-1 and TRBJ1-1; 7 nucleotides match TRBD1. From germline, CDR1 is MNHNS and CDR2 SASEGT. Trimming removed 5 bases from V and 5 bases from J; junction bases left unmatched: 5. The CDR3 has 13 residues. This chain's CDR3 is CASSTSRGTEAFF. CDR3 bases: TGTGCCAGCAGTACTTCCAGGGGGACTGAAGCTTTCTTT.

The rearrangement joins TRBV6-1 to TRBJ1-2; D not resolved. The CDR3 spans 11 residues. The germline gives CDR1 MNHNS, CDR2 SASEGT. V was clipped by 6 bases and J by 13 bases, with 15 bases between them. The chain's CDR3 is CASSLLRVPTF. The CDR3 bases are TGTGCCAGCAGCCTCCTTCGGGTCCCCACCTTC.

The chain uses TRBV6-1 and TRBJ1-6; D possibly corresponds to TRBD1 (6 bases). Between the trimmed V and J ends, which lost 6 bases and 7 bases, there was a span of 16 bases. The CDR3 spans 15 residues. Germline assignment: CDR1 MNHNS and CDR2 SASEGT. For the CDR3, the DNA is TGTGCCAGCAGAGGACAGCCGGTGGGGAATTCACCCCTCCACTTT. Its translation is CASRGQPVGNSPLHF.

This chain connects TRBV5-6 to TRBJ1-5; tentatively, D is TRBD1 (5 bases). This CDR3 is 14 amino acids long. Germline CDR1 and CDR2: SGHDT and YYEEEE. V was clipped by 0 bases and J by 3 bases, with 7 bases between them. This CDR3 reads CASSLGQSNQPQHF. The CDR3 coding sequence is TGTGCCAGCAGCTTGGGACAGTCCAATCAGCCCCAGCATTTT.

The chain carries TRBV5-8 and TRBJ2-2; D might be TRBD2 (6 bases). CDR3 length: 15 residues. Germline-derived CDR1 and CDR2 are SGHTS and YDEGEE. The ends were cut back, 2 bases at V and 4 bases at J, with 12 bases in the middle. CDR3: CASSFRDSVTGELFF. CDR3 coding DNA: TGTGCCAGCAGCTTCCGGGACTCAGTCACCGGGGAGCTGTTTTTT.

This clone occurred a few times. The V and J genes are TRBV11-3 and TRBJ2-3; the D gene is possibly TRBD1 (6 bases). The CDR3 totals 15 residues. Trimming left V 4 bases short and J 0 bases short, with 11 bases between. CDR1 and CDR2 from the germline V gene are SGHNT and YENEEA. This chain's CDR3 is CASSSWGPSTDTQYF. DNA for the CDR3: TGTGCCAGCAGCTCATGGGGGCCTAGCACAGATACGCAGTATTTT.

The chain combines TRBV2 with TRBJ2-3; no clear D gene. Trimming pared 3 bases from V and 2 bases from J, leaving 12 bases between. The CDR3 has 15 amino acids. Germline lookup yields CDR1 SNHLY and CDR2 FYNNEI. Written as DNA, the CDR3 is TGTGCCAGCAGTGAGCAGGCCCCTTACACAGATACGCAGTATTTT. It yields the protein CASSEQAPYTDTQYF.

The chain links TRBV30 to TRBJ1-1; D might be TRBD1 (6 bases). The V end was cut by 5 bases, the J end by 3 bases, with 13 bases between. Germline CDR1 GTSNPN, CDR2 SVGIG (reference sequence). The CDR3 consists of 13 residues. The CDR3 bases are TGTGCCTGGGAAACAGGGTATGACACTGAAGCTTTCTTT. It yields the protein CAWETGYDTEAFF.

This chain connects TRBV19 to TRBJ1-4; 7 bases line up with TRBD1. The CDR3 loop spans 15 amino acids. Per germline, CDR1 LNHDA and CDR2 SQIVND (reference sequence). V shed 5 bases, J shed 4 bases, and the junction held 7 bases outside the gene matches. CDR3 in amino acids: CASSFWTGDNEKLFF. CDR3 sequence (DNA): TGTGCCAGTAGTTTCTGGACAGGAGATAATGAAAAACTGTTTTTT.

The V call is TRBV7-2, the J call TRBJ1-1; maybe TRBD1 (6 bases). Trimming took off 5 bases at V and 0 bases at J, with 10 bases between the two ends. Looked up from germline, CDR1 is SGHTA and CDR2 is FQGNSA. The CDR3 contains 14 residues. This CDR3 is CASSAGQLNTEAFF. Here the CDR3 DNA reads TGTGCCAGCAGCGCCGGACAGTTGAACACTGAAGCTTTCTTT.

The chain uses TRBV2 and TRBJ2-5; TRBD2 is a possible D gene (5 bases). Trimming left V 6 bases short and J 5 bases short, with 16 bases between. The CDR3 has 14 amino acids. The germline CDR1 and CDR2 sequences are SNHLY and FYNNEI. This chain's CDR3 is CASRGVGLKETQYF. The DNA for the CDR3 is TGTGCCAGCAGGGGAGTTGGGCTGAAGGAGACCCAGTACTTC.

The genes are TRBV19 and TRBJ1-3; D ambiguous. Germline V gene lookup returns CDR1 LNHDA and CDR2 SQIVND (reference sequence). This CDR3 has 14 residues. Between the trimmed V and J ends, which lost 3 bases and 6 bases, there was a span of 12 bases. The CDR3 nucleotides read TGTGCCAGTAGTATTAGCCCGTTTGCAAACACCATATATTTT. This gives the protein CASSISPFANTIYF. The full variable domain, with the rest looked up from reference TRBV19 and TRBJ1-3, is DGGITQSPKYLFRKEGQNVTLSCEQNLNHDAMYWYRQDPGQGLRLIYYSQIVNDFQKGDIAEGYSVSREKKESFPLTVTSAQKNPTAFYLCASSISPFANTIYFGEGSWLTVV.

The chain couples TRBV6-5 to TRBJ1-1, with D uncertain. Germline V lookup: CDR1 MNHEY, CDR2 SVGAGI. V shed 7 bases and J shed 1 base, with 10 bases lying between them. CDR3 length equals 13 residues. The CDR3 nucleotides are TGTGCCAGCACCGTACCGGGGAACACTGAAGCTTTCTTT. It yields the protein CASTVPGNTEAFF.

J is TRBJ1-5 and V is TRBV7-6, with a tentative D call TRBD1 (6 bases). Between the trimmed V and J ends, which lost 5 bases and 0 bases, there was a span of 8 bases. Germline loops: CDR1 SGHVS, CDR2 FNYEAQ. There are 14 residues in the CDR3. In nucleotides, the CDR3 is TGTGCCAGCAGCCCGGACAGTAGCAATCAGCCCCAGCATTTT. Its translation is CASSPDSSNQPQHF.

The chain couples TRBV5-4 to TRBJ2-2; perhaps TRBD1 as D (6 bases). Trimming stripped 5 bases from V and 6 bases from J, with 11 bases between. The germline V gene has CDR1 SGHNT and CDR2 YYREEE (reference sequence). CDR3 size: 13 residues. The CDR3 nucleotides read TGTGCCAGCAGGGAGCAGGGGTCCGGGGAGCTGTTTTTT. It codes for CASREQGSGELFF.

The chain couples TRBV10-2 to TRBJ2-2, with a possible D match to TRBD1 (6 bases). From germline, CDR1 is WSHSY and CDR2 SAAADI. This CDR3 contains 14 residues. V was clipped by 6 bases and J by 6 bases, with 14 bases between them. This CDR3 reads CASSGDRLSGELFF. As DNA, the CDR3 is TGCGCCAGCAGCGGCGACAGGTTGTCCGGGGAGCTGTTTTTT.

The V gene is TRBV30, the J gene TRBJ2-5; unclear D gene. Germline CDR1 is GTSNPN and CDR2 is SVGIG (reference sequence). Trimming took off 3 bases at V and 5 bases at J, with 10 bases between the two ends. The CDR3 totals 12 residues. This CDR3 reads CAWSPRVETQYF. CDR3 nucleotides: TGTGCCTGGAGCCCTCGGGTGGAGACCCAGTACTTC. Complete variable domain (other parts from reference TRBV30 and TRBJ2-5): SQTIHQWPATLVQPVGSPLSLECTVEGTSNPNLYWYRQAAGRGLQLLFYSVGIGQISSEVPQNLSASRPQDRQFILSSKKLLLSDSGFYLCAWSPRVETQYFGPGTRLLVL.

CDR3 sequence reads: CASSLETGTGFYGYTF. The CDR3 DNA is TGTGCCAGCAGCTTAGAAACCGGGACAGGGTTCTATGGCTACACCTTC. V and J are TRBV7-8 and TRBJ1-2, with 9 bases fitting TRBD1. CDR3 length: 16 residues. J lost 4 bases, V lost 1 base, and 7 bases had no gene match. Germline-derived CDR1 and CDR2 are SGHVS and FQNEAQ.

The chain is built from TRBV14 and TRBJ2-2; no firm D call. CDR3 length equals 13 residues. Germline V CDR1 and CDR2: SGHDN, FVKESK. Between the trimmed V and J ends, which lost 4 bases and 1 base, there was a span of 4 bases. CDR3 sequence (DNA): TGTGCCAGCAGCCTCGGGAACACCGGGGAGCTGTTTTTT. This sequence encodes CASSLGNTGELFF. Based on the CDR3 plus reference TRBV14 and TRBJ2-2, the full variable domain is EAGVTQFPSHSVIEKGQTVTLRCDPISGHDNLYWYRRVMGKEIKFLLHFVKESKQDESGMPNNRFLAERTGGTYSTLKVQPAELEDSGVYFCASSLGNTGELFFGEGSRLTVL.

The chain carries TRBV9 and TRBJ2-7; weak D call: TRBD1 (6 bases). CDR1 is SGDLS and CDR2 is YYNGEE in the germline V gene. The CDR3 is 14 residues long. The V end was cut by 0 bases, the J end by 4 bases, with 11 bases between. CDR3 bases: TGTGCCAGCAGCGTAGTCGACAGGAGTTACGAGCAGTACTTC. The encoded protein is CASSVVDRSYEQYF.

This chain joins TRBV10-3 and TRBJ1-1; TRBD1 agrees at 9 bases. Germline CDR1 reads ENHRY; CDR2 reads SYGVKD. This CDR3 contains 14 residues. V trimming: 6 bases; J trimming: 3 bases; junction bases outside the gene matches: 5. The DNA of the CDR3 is TGTGCCATCAGCGACAGGGGGACCGACACTGAAGCTTTCTTT. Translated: CAISDRGTDTEAFF.

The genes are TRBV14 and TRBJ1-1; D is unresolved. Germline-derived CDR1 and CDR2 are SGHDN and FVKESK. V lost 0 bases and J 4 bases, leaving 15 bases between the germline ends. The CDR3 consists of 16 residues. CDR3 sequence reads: CASSQEPPGSTTEAFF. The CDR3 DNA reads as TGTGCCAGCAGCCAAGAACCCCCGGGGTCGACCACTGAAGCTTTCTTT.

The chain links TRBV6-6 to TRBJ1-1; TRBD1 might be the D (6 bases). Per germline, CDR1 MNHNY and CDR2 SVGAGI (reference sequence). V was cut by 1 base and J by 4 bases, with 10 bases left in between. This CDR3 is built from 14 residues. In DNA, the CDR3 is TGTGCCAGCAGTTACTACAACAGGGTCACTGAAGCTTTCTTT. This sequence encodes CASSYYNRVTEAFF.